The present TCR beta chain was sequenced within a study of blood T cell repertoires in COVID-19. Germline V gives CDR1 LGHDT, CDR2 YNNKEL (reference sequence). Germline trimming cut 3 bases from V and 7 bases from J; bases unmatched to any gene: 19. The CDR3 consists of 18 residues. Repertoires were generated with immunoSEQ multiplex PCR, while TCRdb's copy carries only in-frame clones and drops some. This sample has about 100,000 clones, with about 87% found just once. The genes are TRBV3-1 (or the pseudogene TRBV3-2) and TRBJ1-2; TRBD1 matches 8 bases. This receptor was identified in a man older than 75 with acute or convalescent COVID-19. Input material: peripheral blood. The CDR3 loop is CASSQGWGPGGLPSGYTF. The CDR3 DNA sequence: TGTGCCAGCAGCCAGGGGTGGGGGCCAGGGGGCCTCCCGAGTGGCTACACCTTC.